The entry below describes one T cell receptor (beta chain). Since a much larger clone is just one base distant, this may be a read error. All patients picked for sequencing had shown, by flow cytometry, an expansion of CD8+CD57+ cells. The data belong to a study of CD8+CD57+ T cells in acquired aplastic anemia. For CDR3 and TCR beta VDJ profiling, genomic DNA was the template used. MiXCR, applied by TCRdb to the reads, yields one record per CDR3 protein. The sample includes 200,000 to 300,000 distinct CDR3 sequences, around half of them seen just once. The germline V gene encodes CDR1 LNHDA and CDR2 SQIVND (reference sequence). The CDR3 length is 13 residues.

Input material: sorted CD4+, CD8+, or CD8+CD57+ T cells (not recorded which) from PBMCs. This TCR was recovered from a human donor with aplastic anemia. The chain is built from TRBV19 and TRBJ2-1, with D unclear. CDR3 nucleotides: TGTGCCAGTAGCCCTGGTTTAAGGAATGAGCAGCTCTTC. It specifies CASSPGLRNEQLF. Complete variable domain (other parts from reference TRBV19 and TRBJ2-1): DGGITQSPKYLFRKEGQNVTLSCEQNLNHDAMYWYRQDPGQGLRLIYYSQIVNDFQKGDIAEGYSVSREKKESFPLTVTSAQKNPTAFYLCASSPGLRNEQLFGPGTRLTVL.